This entry describes one TCR beta chain. The target antigen is unknown. The data were taken from a study of cytomegalovirus exposure and HLA in healthy donors. Study overall: Earlier findings included about 120 million unique TCR beta sequences obtained from 150 million to 200 million T cells. Whole-study results and caveats: The sole available immune exposure information was CMV serostatus. In a later analysis, at a false discovery rate of 0.05, approximately 16,000 TCR beta sequences were associated with HLA alleles.

In the PCR, 60 Vbeta and 13 Jbeta primers were used. Assay used: immunoSEQ multiplex PCR; TCRdb lists only in-frame clones, some missing. The sample shows 90,000 to 150,000 clones, approximately 78% of them seen only once. Germline CDR1 reads MNHEY; CDR2 reads SMNVEV (reference sequence). V lost 7 bases and J lost 4, with 19 bases in between. The length of the CDR3 is 15 residues. This rearrangement joins TRBV27 to TRBJ1-2; no clear D. Sequencing was performed on PBMCs. This receptor was obtained from a man aged 35 to 55 in good health and CMV-seronegative. The CDR3 DNA is TGTGCCAGCACCCCGAGTAATATCCTACCCTATGGCTACACCTTC. Its translation: CASTPSNILPYGYTF.